This is a list of T cell receptor beta chains from one sample in a study of shared clonotypes between healthy human individuals. Clones were sequenced by immunoSEQ multiplex PCR, and TCRdb holds only the in-frame ones, with some missing. The sample holds about 490,000 clones, over 70% seen once. The source material was PBMCs. Receptor source: a woman aged 40 to 49 in good health. Some clones in this sample may be carry-over from other donors' samples. The CDR3 runs from the conserved cysteine through the conserved F or W. Fields, in order: D gene, V gene, clone size, J gene, CDR3 protein, CDR3 DNA. A D gene is named only where the DNA matches it firmly. Some rows have no size entry. The others give once, few or many, or a class for an expanded clone.

D: NA
V: TRBV30
size: once
J: TRBJ1-4
CDR3: CAWSVAEKLFF
DNA: TGTGCCTGGAGTGTCGCAGAAAAACTGTTTTTT

D: NA
V: TRBV19
size: NA
J: TRBJ2-2
CDR3: CASRDRGQSNTGELFF
DNA: TGTGCCAGCCGAGACCGGGGACAATCGAACACCGGGGAGCTGTTTTTT

D: TRBD1
V: TRBV6-5
size: NA
J: TRBJ1-2
CDR3: CASSLTGAYGYTF
DNA: TGTGCCAGCAGTCTTACAGGGGCCTATGGCTACACCTTC

D: NA
V: TRBV6-5
size: NA
J: TRBJ2-5
CDR3: CASSPPRTGETQYF
DNA: TGTGCCAGCAGCCCCCCTAGGACCGGGGAGACCCAGTACTTC

D: TRBD2
V: TRBV29-1
size: NA
J: TRBJ2-7
CDR3: CSVRTSGGYEQYF
DNA: TGCAGCGTCCGGACTAGCGGGGGATACGAGCAGTACTTC

D: NA
V: TRBV5-1
size: few
J: TRBJ2-7
CDR3: CASSPGRSYEQYF
DNA: TGCGCCAGCAGCCCCGGGCGGTCCTACGAGCAGTACTTC

D: NA
V: TRBV10-3
size: few
J: TRBJ1-5
CDR3: CAIQGRGDQPQHF
DNA: TGTGCCATTCAGGGACGAGGAGATCAGCCCCAGCATTTT

D: NA
V: TRBV30
size: few
J: TRBJ2-1
CDR3: CAWAKPPGLNEQFF
DNA: TGTGCCTGGGCTAAACCGCCCGGGCTCAATGAGCAGTTCTTC

D: NA
V: TRBV28
size: NA
J: TRBJ1-5
CDR3: CASSLAPGPQHF
DNA: TGTGCCAGCAGCCTAGCCCCCGGGCCCCAGCATTTT

D: NA
V: TRBV25-1
size: NA
J: TRBJ1-2
CDR3: CAIRTDGYTF
DNA: TGTGCCATTCGGACCGATGGCTACACCTTC

D: NA
V: TRBV30
size: once
J: TRBJ1-2
CDR3: CAWSGGQGYTF
DNA: TGTGCCTGGAGTGGCGGCCAGGGCTACACCTTC

D: NA
V: TRBV7-2
size: NA
J: TRBJ1-2
CDR3: CASSLGDIGGYGYTF
DNA: TGTGCCAGCAGCTTAGGCGATATAGGGGGATATGGCTACACCTTC

D: TRBD2
V: TRBV5-1
size: NA
J: TRBJ2-5
CDR3: CASSLVGRAGVETQYF
DNA: TGCGCCAGCAGCTTGGTAGGGAGGGCCGGGGTAGAGACCCAGTACTTC

D: NA
V: TRBV7-9
size: NA
J: TRBJ1-5
CDR3: CASTPGPDHQPQHF
DNA: TGTGCCAGCACCCCCGGCCCAGACCATCAGCCCCAGCATTTT

D: TRBD1
V: TRBV10-2
size: NA
J: TRBJ2-3
CDR3: CASSVGGASTQYF
DNA: TGCGCCAGCAGTGTAGGGGGCGCATCTACGCAGTATTTT

D: NA
V: TRBV5-5
size: NA
J: TRBJ1-2
CDR3: CASSLGRGRDYGYTF
DNA: TGTGCCAGCAGCTTGGGGCGGGGGCGCGACTATGGCTACACCTTC

D: NA
V: TRBV18
size: NA
J: TRBJ2-1
CDR3: CASSPGRGDYNEQFF
DNA: TGTGCCAGCTCACCGGGGCGGGGTGACTACAATGAGCAGTTCTTC

D: NA
V: TRBV27
size: NA
J: TRBJ2-3
CDR3: CASSPRGARFAQYF
DNA: TGTGCCAGCAGTCCCCGGGGCGCCCGCTTCGCGCAGTATTTT

D: TRBD2
V: TRBV15
size: once
J: TRBJ2-1
CDR3: CATSSGLAGVYNEQFF
DNA: TGTGCCACCAGCAGTGGACTAGCGGGAGTTTACAATGAGCAGTTCTTC

D: NA
V: TRBV30
size: NA
J: TRBJ1-2
CDR3: CAWSVERYGYTF
DNA: TGTGCCTGGAGTGTAGAGCGGTATGGCTACACCTTC

D: NA
V: TRBV6-5
size: NA
J: TRBJ1-4
CDR3: CASSSPGATNEKLFF
DNA: TGTGCCAGCAGTTCCCCGGGGGCAACTAATGAAAAACTGTTTTTT

D: NA
V: TRBV27
size: NA
J: TRBJ1-4
CDR3: CASSVATNEKLFF
DNA: TGTGCCAGCAGTGTAGCAACTAATGAAAAACTGTTTTTT

D: NA
V: TRBV5-1
size: NA
J: TRBJ1-2
CDR3: CASSLGHYGYTF
DNA: TGCGCCAGCAGCTTGGGGCACTATGGCTACACCTTC

D: NA
V: TRBV19
size: NA
J: TRBJ2-2
CDR3: CAISGPPGVANTGELFF
DNA: TGTGCCATCTCGGGACCTCCTGGGGTCGCGAACACCGGGGAGCTGTTTTTT

D: NA
V: TRBV7-9
size: NA
J: TRBJ1-4
CDR3: CASSLIGGTEKLFF
DNA: TGTGCCAGCAGCCTAATCGGGGGGACTGAAAAACTGTTTTTT

D: NA
V: TRBV28
size: few
J: TRBJ1-5
CDR3: CASSHEDRPQHF
DNA: TGTGCCAGCAGTCATGAGGACCGGCCCCAGCATTTT

D: NA
V: TRBV5-3
size: NA
J: TRBJ2-1
CDR3: CARSLVQANEQFF
DNA: TGTGCCAGAAGCTTGGTTCAAGCAAATGAGCAGTTCTTC

D: NA
V: TRBV15
size: NA
J: TRBJ2-6
CDR3: CATSRGTVGANVLTF
DNA: TGTGCCACCAGCAGAGGCACAGTTGGGGCCAACGTCCTGACTTTC

D: NA
V: TRBV25-1
size: NA
J: TRBJ1-1
CDR3: CASSESQGGTEAFF
DNA: TGTGCCAGCAGTGAATCCCAGGGAGGCACTGAAGCTTTCTTT

D: TRBD2
V: TRBV30
size: NA
J: TRBJ2-7
CDR3: CAWSLAAGGNEQYF
DNA: TGTGCCTGGAGTTTAGCAGCGGGAGGGAACGAGCAGTACTTC

D: NA
V: TRBV21-1
size: NA
J: TRBJ2-1
CDR3: CASNEPLGTPSKSSYNEQFF
DNA: TGTGCCAGCAACGAACCCCTGGGGACGCCATCTAAGAGCTCCTACAATGAGCAGTTCTTC

D: NA
V: TRBV10-3
size: NA
J: TRBJ2-7
CDR3: CAIQGGTREQYF
DNA: TGTGCCATACAGGGAGGCACGAGGGAGCAGTACTTC

D: TRBD1
V: TRBV5-1
size: NA
J: TRBJ1-3
CDR3: CASSGGTDGNTIYF
DNA: TGCGCCAGCAGCGGTGGGACAGACGGAAACACCATATATTTT

D: NA
V: TRBV28
size: NA
J: TRBJ2-5
CDR3: CASTEIATETQYF
DNA: TGTGCCAGCACCGAGATAGCCACGGAGACCCAGTACTTC

D: NA
V: TRBV15
size: NA
J: TRBJ1-2
CDR3: CATSRLRDSGEGYTF
DNA: TGTGCCACCAGCAGACTCCGAGATAGCGGAGAGGGCTACACCTTC

D: NA
V: TRBV29-1
size: few
J: TRBJ2-7
CDR3: CSVEGDGPGLEQYF
DNA: TGCAGCGTTGAAGGTGATGGACCGGGGCTAGAGCAGTACTTC

D: NA
V: TRBV15
size: NA
J: TRBJ2-2
CDR3: CATSRDRQRLTGELFF
DNA: TGTGCCACCAGCAGAGATCGCCAGCGGCTCACCGGGGAGCTGTTTTTT

D: TRBD1
V: TRBV28
size: NA
J: TRBJ1-3
CDR3: CASRTTGAVGNTIYF
DNA: TGTGCCAGCAGAACGACAGGGGCGGTTGGAAACACCATATATTTT

D: NA
V: TRBV29-1
size: NA
J: TRBJ1-1
CDR3: CSVELSRFYLNTEAFF
DNA: TGCAGCGTTGAATTGTCCAGGTTCTACCTGAACACTGAAGCTTTCTTT

D: NA
V: TRBV20-1
size: once
J: TRBJ2-5
CDR3: CSVAYSETQYF
DNA: TGCAGTGTGGCATATTCAGAGACCCAGTACTTC

D: NA
V: TRBV4-3
size: NA
J: TRBJ2-6
CDR3: CASSQDPESGANVLTF
DNA: TGCGCCAGCAGCCAAGATCCGGAGTCTGGGGCCAACGTCCTGACTTTC

D: TRBD2
V: TRBV9
size: NA
J: TRBJ2-5
CDR3: CASSVGAGALETQYF
DNA: TGTGCCAGCAGCGTAGGCGCGGGAGCACTAGAGACCCAGTACTTC

D: TRBD1
V: TRBV29-1
size: NA
J: TRBJ1-5
CDR3: CSVSDRNNQPQHF
DNA: TGCAGCGTATCGGACAGGAACAATCAGCCCCAGCATTTT

D: TRBD1
V: TRBV5-4
size: NA
J: TRBJ1-2
CDR3: CASSLGTDYGYTF
DNA: TGTGCCAGCAGCCTTGGGACAGACTATGGCTACACCTTC

D: TRBD1
V: TRBV6-5
size: NA
J: TRBJ1-4
CDR3: CASSEQGGGEKLFF
DNA: TGTGCCAGCAGTGAGCAGGGGGGAGGCGAAAAACTGTTTTTT

D: NA
V: TRBV2
size: once
J: TRBJ2-1
CDR3: CASTLGVHNEQFF
DNA: TGTGCCAGCACGTTAGGAGTCCACAATGAGCAGTTCTTC

D: NA
V: TRBV18
size: NA
J: TRBJ2-3
CDR3: CASSPLRGYTDTQYF
DNA: TGTGCCAGCTCACCGTTGCGGGGTTACACAGATACGCAGTATTTT

D: TRBD2
V: TRBV5-6
size: NA
J: TRBJ2-1
CDR3: CASSRGLAAPRRQFF
DNA: TGTGCCAGCAGCCGGGGACTAGCGGCCCCACGGCGTCAGTTCTTC